This entry concerns a single T cell receptor (beta chain). The repertoire was sequenced with immunoSEQ multiplex PCR; TCRdb's copy has only in-frame clones and lacks some. Among around 16,000 clones, 55% to 60% were seen once, and the ten largest hold 9.5% to 11%. This sample's treatment: treatment-naive control, cytoreductive nephrectomy. Germline V lookup: CDR1 MGHRA, CDR2 YSYEKL. This CDR3 spans 14 amino acids. V was pared by 3 bases and J by 6 bases, with 4 bases of the junction left unmatched. The sample comes from a study of radiation and T cells in renal cell carcinoma. V gene TRBV4-1 combines with J gene TRBJ1-2, with TRBD1 matching over 10 bases. This receptor was identified in a man between 45 and 60 years old with renal cell carcinoma. Sequenced here: tumor tissue, sampled from a patient whose treatment was nephrectomy without radiotherapy. This CDR3 is CASSHLTGGDGYTF. As DNA, the CDR3 is TGCGCCAGCAGCCATCTGACAGGGGGCGATGGCTACACCTTC.